The present T cell receptor beta chain was sequenced within a study of T cells after yellow fever vaccination. Study details: Preparation used SMART-Seq v4 Ultra Low Input for the low-cell-number fractions.

TCRdb re-called the 5' RACE reads through MiXCR, storing one row per CDR3 protein. The top ten hold 15% to 20% of the sample, which has around 530,000 distinct CDR3 sequences, around a sixth seen once. The CDR3 has 14 residues. With 0 bases clipped from V and 8 bases from J, the junction kept 3 bases outside the gene matches. Germline CDR1 reads SGDLS; CDR2 reads YYNGEE. This sample comprised PBMCs, obtained 5 to 6 days after the first yellow fever vaccination. The chain links TRBV9 to TRBJ1-4; TRBD1 matches 8 bases. This receptor was obtained from a man aged 18 to 35 who received the YFV17D yellow fever vaccine. CDR3 residues: CASSVGAGGEKLFF. CDR3 coding DNA: TGTGCCAGCAGCGTAGGGGCAGGGGGCGAAAAACTGTTTTTT. The whole variable domain, remainder taken from reference TRBV9 and TRBJ1-4, is DSGVTQTPKHLITATGQRVTLRCSPRSGDLSVYWYQQSLDQGLQFLIQYYNGEERAKGNILERFSAQQFPDLHSELNLSSLELGDSALYFCASSVGAGGEKLFFGSGTQLSVL.